The 31 T cell receptor beta chains listed next were all sequenced from one sample in a study of shared clonotypes between healthy human individuals. Generated by immunoSEQ multiplex PCR, the TCRdb table keeps only in-frame clones and is missing some. In the table there are about 2.1 million clones, 85% to 95% of which are singletons. Naive CD8 cells were CD45RO-negative, positively selected for CCR7, excluding terminally differentiated effector memory CD45RA+ cells. The sequenced sample was naive CD8+ T cells from PBMCs. The receptors stem from a man between 18 and 29 years old in good health. Some clones in this sample may be carry-over from other donors' samples.

The chain joins TRBV7-6 to TRBJ2-7, with unresolved D. Looked up from germline, CDR1 is SGHVS and CDR2 is FNYEAQ. The length of the CDR3 is 11 residues. V dropped 6 bases and J dropped 5 bases, with 8 bases sitting between them. CDR3 region: CASSSADEQYF. For the CDR3, the DNA is TGTGCCAGCAGTTCGGCGGACGAGCAGTACTTC.

Comment on this clone: In the same sample, other DNA sequences code for this CDR3. The rearrangement uses TRBV2 and TRBJ1-1; D is ambiguous. The CDR3 loop spans 13 amino acids. Germline V CDR1 and CDR2: SNHLY, FYNNEI. The V end was cut by 2 bases, the J end by 1 base, with 5 bases between. CDR3 DNA: TGTGCCAGCAGTGAAAGGGAGAACACTGAAGCTTTCTTT. This gives the protein CASSERENTEAFF.

CDR3 sequence (DNA): TGCGCCAGCAGCTTGGGTACAGGGGAGGTGTACGAGCAGTACTTC. As protein: CASSLGTGEVYEQYF. The J gene is TRBJ2-7, the V gene TRBV5-1; a weak D match, TRBD1 (7 bases). The CDR3 is 15 amino acids. Germline CDR1 is SGHRS and CDR2 is YFSETQ. The V gene lost 0 bases and the J gene lost 4 bases, with 14 bases spanning the gap.

This chain links TRBV5-6 with TRBJ2-5; maybe TRBD2 (6 bases). The CDR3 spans 18 residues. Germline V gives CDR1 SGHDT, CDR2 YYEEEE. Trimming took 3 bases from V and 7 from J, leaving 28 bases between them. CDR3 DNA: TGTGCCAGCAGCTCCCAGGTGTATAGCGGTGTAGAGAAGGGGACCCAGTACTTC. This codes for CASSSQVYSGVEKGTQYF.

The chain uses TRBV6-5 and TRBJ1-1, with TRBD1 identical over 10 bases. J gave up 8 bases and V 0 bases, and 3 bases lay outside the gene matches. The germline V gene has CDR1 MNHEY and CDR2 SVGAGI. The CDR3 runs to 14 residues. In nucleotides, the CDR3 is TGTGCCAGCAGTTACTCAGACAGGGGGCTGGAAGCTTTCTTT. Translation: CASSYSDRGLEAFF.

With respect to this clone: Other nucleotide sequences in the sample specify the same CDR3. This chain connects TRBV5-4 to TRBJ2-3, with 10 bases fitting TRBD2. The V gene's germline CDR1 is SGHNT and CDR2 YYREEE (reference sequence). Trimming cost V 4 bases and J 4 bases; bases outside gene matches: 12. This CDR3 comprises 17 residues. The CDR3 region is CASSRIGLAGDADTQYF. The CDR3 nucleotides are TGTGCCAGCAGCCGCATCGGGCTAGCGGGAGATGCAGATACGCAGTATTTT.

The rearrangement uses TRBV7-7 and TRBJ2-7, with D possibly TRBD1 on 6 matching bases. CDR3 length equals 15 residues. V was trimmed by 0 bases and J by 3 bases, leaving 12 bases between them. Germline V gene lookup returns CDR1 SSHAT and CDR2 FNYEAQ (reference sequence). The CDR3 DNA follows: TGTGCCAGCAGCTTAGCGTCGACAGGAGACTACGAGCAGTACTTC. The encoded protein is CASSLASTGDYEQYF.

The chain employs TRBV28 and TRBJ2-7, with 8 bases aligning to TRBD1. The CDR3 covers 12 residues. The junction had 2 bases not matched to a gene; V was cut back by 6 bases and J by 4 bases. The germline gives CDR1 MDHEN, CDR2 SYDVKM. The CDR3 DNA sequence: TGTGCCAGCAGGGACAGGGAATACGAGCAGTACTTC. Amino acids: CASRDREYEQYF.

The chain has TRBV5-6 and TRBJ2-1; D perhaps matches TRBD1 (6 bases). Germline V gene data show CDR1 as SGHDT and CDR2 as YYEEEE. The CDR3 is made up of 15 amino acids. V lost 8 bases to trimming and J lost 0 bases, with 15 bases between them. CDR3 sequence (DNA): TGTGCCAGTAACGGACAGTCAAGCTCCTACAATGAGCAGTTCTTC. Amino acids: CASNGQSSSYNEQFF.

The J gene is TRBJ2-1, the V gene TRBV7-8; 9 nucleotides line up with TRBD2. Germline CDR1 SGHVS, CDR2 FQNEAQ. V trimming: 8 bases; J trimming: 8 bases; junction bases outside the gene matches: 10. The CDR3 extends over 14 amino acids. The CDR3 coding sequence is TGTGCCAGCTCCCGGGCGGGAGGGATAGATGAGCAGTTCTTC. Translation gives CASSRAGGIDEQFF.

V is TRBV19 and J is TRBJ1-5, with D unresolved. This CDR3 has 12 residues. With 5 bases removed from V and 4 bases from J, the gap between germline ends came to 6 bases. Per the germline V gene, CDR1 is LNHDA and CDR2 is SQIVND (reference sequence). The DNA for the CDR3 is TGTGCCAGTAGTCGACTGAATCAGCCCCAGCATTTT. Residues: CASSRLNQPQHF.

A remark on this clone: Other DNA sequences within the sample encode an identical CDR3. The rearrangement joins TRBV5-1 to TRBJ2-7; TRBD1 matches at 11 bases. Germline trimming cut 4 bases from V and 2 bases from J; bases unmatched to any gene: 2. This CDR3 spans 14 amino acids. Germline-derived CDR1 and CDR2 are SGHRS and YFSETQ. The CDR3 coding sequence is TGCGCCAGCAGCACGGGACAGGGGGCCTACGAGCAGTACTTC. Its translation: CASSTGQGAYEQYF.

The chain links TRBV19 to TRBJ2-7; weak D call: TRBD1 (6 bases). Trimming cost V 1 base and J 5 bases, with 9 bases left between them. Germline values: CDR1 LNHDA, CDR2 SQIVND (reference sequence). The CDR3 has 13 residues. The CDR3 loop is CASSIVSGDEQYF. CDR3 sequence (DNA): TGTGCCAGTAGTATAGTTTCAGGGGACGAGCAGTACTTC.

The chain combines TRBV27 with TRBJ2-7; D is uncertain. The CDR3 runs 14 residues. Germline assignment: CDR1 MNHEY and CDR2 SMNVEV (reference sequence). The V and J ends lost 4 bases and 0 bases respectively, with 10 bases between them. CDR3 sequence (DNA): TGTGCCAGCAGTTCTCCCGACATCTCCTACGAGCAGTACTTC. Translated: CASSSPDISYEQYF.

The chain employs TRBV27 and TRBJ1-2; D is unclear. The CDR3 runs 15 residues. V was trimmed by 1 base and J by 0 bases, leaving 9 bases between them. Per germline, CDR1 MNHEY and CDR2 SMNVEV (reference sequence). The CDR3 DNA reads TGTGCCAGCAGTTTATTCGGCCTCTCTAACTATGGCTACACCTTC. Protein sequence: CASSLFGLSNYGYTF.

This clone has only one observation. The CDR3 DNA is TGTGCCAGCAGCCTTTATGGGACAGTTCACAATGAGCAGTTCTTC. Translation gives CASSLYGTVHNEQFF. V is TRBV9 and J is TRBJ2-1; 7 nucleotides match TRBD1. Germline-derived CDR1 and CDR2 are SGDLS and YYNGEE. The CDR3 is made up of 15 amino acids. Losses at the gene ends were 4 bases for V and 5 bases for J; bases not matched to a gene: 9.

This rearrangement joins TRBV11-2 to TRBJ2-7; TRBD1 matches at 9 bases. CDR1 and CDR2 (germline): SGHAT, FQNNGV. This CDR3 is 16 amino acids long. V lost 2 bases, J lost 6 bases, and 11 bases stayed unmatched. CDR3 residues: CASSLKPGQGFPEQYF. CDR3 DNA: TGTGCCAGCAGCTTAAAGCCGGGACAGGGATTTCCCGAGCAGTACTTC. Filled out from reference TRBV11-2 and TRBJ2-7, the complete variable domain reads EAGVAQSPRYKIIEKRQSVAFWCNPISGHATLYWYQQILGQGPKLLIQFQNNGVVDDSQLPKDRFSAERLKGVDSTLKIQPAKLEDSAVYLCASSLKPGQGFPEQYFGPGTRLTVT.

The rearrangement joins TRBV6-5 to TRBJ1-4; a possible D gene is TRBD1 (6 bases). Germline CDR1 reads MNHEY; CDR2 reads SVGAGI. Trimming left V 2 bases short and J 7 bases short, with 14 bases between. The CDR3 covers 15 residues. The CDR3 protein is CASSYLGQPSEKLFF. CDR3 nucleotides: TGTGCCAGCAGTTACCTGGGACAACCATCTGAAAAACTGTTTTTT.

The rearrangement uses TRBV6-6 and TRBJ2-7; 8 bases agree with TRBD1. Germline CDR1 MNHNY, CDR2 SVGAGI (reference sequence). This CDR3 region has 15 residues. The ends lost 0 bases at V and 3 bases at J; junction bases unmatched: 4. The CDR3 reads CASSYSQGARYEQYF. CDR3 bases: TGTGCCAGCAGTTACTCGCAGGGGGCGCGCTACGAGCAGTACTTC.

The chain is built from TRBV9 and TRBJ2-1; D is possibly TRBD2 (6 bases). Germline loops: CDR1 SGDLS, CDR2 YYNGEE. This CDR3 spans 14 amino acids. With 0 bases removed from V and 8 bases from J, the gap between germline ends came to 12 bases. The CDR3 sequence: CASSVGRLVDEQFF. The CDR3 region has the DNA TGTGCCAGCAGCGTAGGCAGACTAGTCGATGAGCAGTTCTTC. Full variable domain (rest looked up from reference TRBV9 and TRBJ2-1): DSGVTQTPKHLITATGQRVTLRCSPRSGDLSVYWYQQSLDQGLQFLIQYYNGEERAKGNILERFSAQQFPDLHSELNLSSLELGDSALYFCASSVGRLVDEQFFGPGTRLTVL.

V and J are TRBV6-1 and TRBJ2-2; 8 bases align to TRBD1. The CDR3 length is 15 residues. From germline, CDR1 is MNHNS and CDR2 SASEGT. V was clipped by 3 bases and J by 2 bases; unmatched bases: 2. CDR3 amino acids: CASSDRGPNTGELFF. The CDR3 DNA reads as TGTGCCAGCAGTGACAGGGGGCCCAACACCGGGGAGCTGTTTTTT.

CDR3 sequence: CASSHARFYEQYF. For the CDR3, the DNA is TGTGCCAGCTCCCACGCACGGTTCTACGAGCAGTACTTC. The V and J genes are TRBV7-9 and TRBJ2-7; D call uncertain. CDR1 and CDR2 from the germline V gene are SEHNR and FQNEAQ (reference sequence). V lost 8 bases, J lost 3 bases, and 14 bases lay in between. CDR3 length: 13 amino acids.

The V gene is TRBV27, the J gene TRBJ2-7; TRBD1 agrees at 8 bases. Germline V lookup: CDR1 MNHEY, CDR2 SMNVEV (reference sequence). The CDR3 consists of 12 residues. Trimming took 7 bases from V and 5 from J; bases not matched to a gene: 4. The CDR3 DNA follows: TGTGCCAGCACTGACAGGGGCCACGAGCAGTACTTC. It translates to CASTDRGHEQYF.

The V gene is TRBV27, the J gene TRBJ2-2; tentative D call: TRBD2 (5 bases). The CDR3 consists of 14 residues. V lost 4 bases and J lost 6, with 12 bases in between. From germline, CDR1 is MNHEY and CDR2 SMNVEV (reference sequence). The CDR3 bases are TGTGCCAGCAGTTATACGGGGAGCGCCGGGGAGCTGTTTTTT. Protein sequence: CASSYTGSAGELFF.

This clone was picked up one time. This chain joins TRBV19 and TRBJ2-2; no clear D. The V gene lost 5 bases and the J gene lost 4 bases, with 14 bases spanning the gap. CDR3 length: 15 amino acids. Germline CDR1 LNHDA, CDR2 SQIVND (reference sequence). CDR3 nucleotides: TGTGCCAGTAGTGTTAGCTGGGGAACCACCGGGGAGCTGTTTTTT. Its protein is CASSVSWGTTGELFF.

This chain uses TRBV4-1 with TRBJ2-1; 11 bases are shared with TRBD1. Germline CDR1 and CDR2: MGHRA and YSYEKL. The CDR3 consists of 15 residues. V lost 5 bases, J lost 9 bases, and 9 bases stayed unmatched. For the CDR3, the DNA is TGCGCCAGCAGCGCCGGGACAGGGGGTGGGGGTGAGCAGTTCTTC. This gives the protein CASSAGTGGGGEQFF.

This chain uses TRBV12-5 with TRBJ2-1; a weak D match, TRBD2 (5 bases). The CDR3 sequence is 13 residues long. Per germline, CDR1 LGHNT and CDR2 FRNRAP. Trimming left V 2 bases short and J 4 bases short, with 6 bases between. CDR3 nucleotide sequence: TGTGCTAGTGGTTTGTCGGGATACAATGAGCAGTTCTTC. The encoded protein is CASGLSGYNEQFF.

CDR3 region: CASSPPTRTSEEQFF. The CDR3 DNA reads as TGTGCCAGCAGTCCACCCACGAGGACTAGCGAGGAGCAGTTCTTC. The chain has TRBV7-9 and TRBJ2-1; TRBD2 agrees at 9 bases. The V and J ends lost 6 bases and 10 bases, in that order; junction bases with no gene match: 13. The CDR3 length is 15 residues. Germline V lookup: CDR1 SEHNR, CDR2 FQNEAQ (reference sequence).

The V and J genes are TRBV2 and TRBJ2-7; 12 nucleotides agree with TRBD1. Trimming took 4 bases from V and 5 from J; bases not matched to a gene: 6. The CDR3 runs 15 residues. Germline loops: CDR1 SNHLY, CDR2 FYNNEI. For the CDR3, the DNA is TGTGCCAGCAGTGGGGGGACAGGGGGCGTTGACGAGCAGTACTTC. Translation: CASSGGTGGVDEQYF.

This chain connects TRBV28 to TRBJ2-7; no clear D gene. This CDR3 comprises 15 residues. CDR1 MDHEN and CDR2 SYDVKM come from the germline V gene. Trimming took 4 bases from V and 2 from J, leaving 15 bases between them. The CDR3: CASSSMDGVTYEQYF. The CDR3 DNA follows: TGTGCCAGCAGTTCGATGGACGGAGTCACCTACGAGCAGTACTTC.

The chain links TRBV5-4 to TRBJ2-1; TRBD2 agrees at 12 bases. This CDR3 has 16 amino acids. V lost 0 bases, J lost 4 bases, and 2 bases stayed unmatched. From germline, CDR1 is SGHNT and CDR2 YYREEE (reference sequence). The CDR3 spells CASSLAGLAGYNEQFF. Written as DNA, the CDR3 is TGTGCCAGCAGCTTGGCGGGACTAGCGGGTTACAATGAGCAGTTCTTC.